This TCR beta chain was documented in a study of regulatory T cells in long-lasting Graves disease. Sample time point: newly diagnosed GD, antithyroid drugs for less than 3 months. RNA from PBMCs was the source of the TCR library. Xi'an, China, was home to the endocrinology department that provided patients. V shed 4 bases and J shed 2 bases, with 17 bases lying between them. The CDR3 consists of 15 residues. Germline V gives CDR1 DFQATT, CDR2 SNEGSKA (reference sequence). This clonotype was seen many times. CDR3 regions were amplified by Arm-PCR using iRepertoire HTBI primers to build TCR beta libraries. Each CDR3 protein gets one entry after TCRdb re-called the multiplex PCR reads with MiXCR. The data hold 350,000 to 450,000 distinct CDR3 sequences, with 14% to 15% observed a single time. In addition, the sample was reused for a study of T cells in Graves' hyperthyroidism and ophthalmopathy. As that study records: Graves' hyperthyroidism was deemed stable given no ophthalmopathy progression within 18 months.

This chain connects TRBV20-1 to TRBJ2-5; weak D call: TRBD1 (6 bases). The sequence was collected from a young woman with Graves disease. This sample comprised peripheral blood mononuclear cells (PBMCs), obtained at new diagnosis, from a patient treated with antithyroid drugs. The CDR3 loop reads CSATIPGHEQETQYF. DNA of the CDR3: TGCAGTGCTACTATACCGGGACATGAGCAAGAGACCCAGTACTTC.